The 6 T cell receptor beta chains below were found in one sample sequenced in a study of radiation and T cells in renal cell carcinoma. Regarding time point: blood 2 weeks post-SBRT. Indicated treatment: 15 Gy SBRT to primary tumor, nephrectomy 4 weeks later. The data were produced by immunoSEQ multiplex PCR, yet TCRdb's version contains in-frame clones alone and is incomplete. Of 100,000 to 150,000 clones in the sample, around 81% were seen once. The input for sequencing was blood, taken from a patient whose treatment included radiotherapy and nephrectomy. The receptors here all came from a man in his fifties with renal cell carcinoma.

This chain connects TRBV9 to TRBJ2-3; 8 bases are a match to TRBD1. The trim removed 3 bases at V and 2 bases at J, leaving 11 bases unmatched. Germline V gives CDR1 SGDLS, CDR2 YYNGEE. This CDR3 contains 17 residues. The CDR3 loop reads CASSESPGTGPTDTQYF. CDR3 DNA sequence: TGTGCCAGCAGCGAGTCCCCCGGGACAGGACCCACAGATACGCAGTATTTT.

This CDR3 reads CASTNQAGANNEQFF. The CDR3 coding sequence is TGCGCCAGCACGAACCAGGCAGGCGCTAACAATGAGCAGTTCTTC. J is TRBJ2-1 and V is TRBV5-1; no clear D. This CDR3 spans 15 amino acids. Trimming left V 6 bases short and J 5 bases short, with 18 bases between. Germline values: CDR1 SGHRS, CDR2 YFSETQ.

This clone was detected only once. The chain is built from TRBV7-2 and TRBJ1-1; D not resolved. The germline V and J ends were trimmed by 1 base and 0 bases, with 9 bases remaining between them. CDR3 length: 15 residues. Germline V gene lookup returns CDR1 SGHTA and CDR2 FQGNSA. The CDR3 DNA is TGTGCCAGCAGCTTAGGCGGAGGGATGAACACTGAAGCTTTCTTT. It encodes CASSLGGGMNTEAFF.

J is TRBJ2-7 and V is TRBV28, with unresolved D. Germline values: CDR1 MDHEN, CDR2 SYDVKM. V gave up 2 bases and J gave up 0 bases, with 11 bases separating them. The CDR3 has 15 residues. CDR3 sequence: CASSLAAGSSYEQYF. CDR3 DNA: TGTGCCAGCAGTTTAGCGGCAGGATCCTCCTACGAGCAGTACTTC.

The chain couples TRBV5-5 to TRBJ1-3, with D possibly TRBD1 on 5 matching bases. The CDR3 is 12 amino acids. With 7 bases removed from V and 1 base from J, the gap between germline ends came to 6 bases. CDR1 is SGHKS and CDR2 is YYEKEE in the germline V gene (reference sequence). The CDR3 loop is CASQGSGNTIYF. CDR3 nucleotide sequence: TGTGCCAGCCAGGGATCTGGAAACACCATATATTTT.

This chain links TRBV10-3 with TRBJ1-1; no clear D. Germline loops: CDR1 ENHRY, CDR2 SYGVKD. V was clipped by 6 bases and J by 1 base, with 3 bases between them. CDR3 size: 11 residues. The CDR3 DNA is TGTGCCATCAGGTCGAACACTGAAGCTTTCTTT. Translation gives CAIRSNTEAFF.